This T cell receptor beta chain comes out of a study of blood T cell repertoires in COVID-19. Repertoires were generated with immunoSEQ multiplex PCR, while TCRdb's copy carries only in-frame clones and drops some. Among approximately 19,000 clones listed, 70% to 90% were seen once. CDR1 and CDR2 from the germline V gene are MNHEY and SMNVEV (reference sequence). Germline trimming cut 0 bases from V and 3 bases from J; bases unmatched to any gene: 2. CDR3 length equals 14 residues. The clonotype comes from a human donor in a cohort sampled during active COVID-19. The donor label of this sample is uncertain. This chain joins TRBV27 and TRBJ2-7, with 7 bases that match TRBD2. Material for sequencing was peripheral blood. CDR3 sequence (DNA): TGTGCCAGCAGTTTATCCCGGACTAGCTACGAGCAGTACTTC. Translated: CASSLSRTSYEQYF.